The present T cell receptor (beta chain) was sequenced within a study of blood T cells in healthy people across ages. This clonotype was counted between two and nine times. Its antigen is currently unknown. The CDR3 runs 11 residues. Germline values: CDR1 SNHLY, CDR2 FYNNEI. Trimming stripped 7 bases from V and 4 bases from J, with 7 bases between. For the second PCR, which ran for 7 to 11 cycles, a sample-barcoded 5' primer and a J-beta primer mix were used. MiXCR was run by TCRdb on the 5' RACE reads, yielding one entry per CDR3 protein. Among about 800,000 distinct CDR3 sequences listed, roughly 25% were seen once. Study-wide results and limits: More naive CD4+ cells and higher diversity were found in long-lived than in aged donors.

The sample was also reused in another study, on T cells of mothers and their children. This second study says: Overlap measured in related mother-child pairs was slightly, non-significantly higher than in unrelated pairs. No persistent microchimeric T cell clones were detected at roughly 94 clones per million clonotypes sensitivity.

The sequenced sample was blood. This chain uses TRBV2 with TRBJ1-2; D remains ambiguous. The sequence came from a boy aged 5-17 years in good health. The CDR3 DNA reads TGTGCCAGCACCCGAACCTATGGCTACACCTTC. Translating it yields CASTRTYGYTF.